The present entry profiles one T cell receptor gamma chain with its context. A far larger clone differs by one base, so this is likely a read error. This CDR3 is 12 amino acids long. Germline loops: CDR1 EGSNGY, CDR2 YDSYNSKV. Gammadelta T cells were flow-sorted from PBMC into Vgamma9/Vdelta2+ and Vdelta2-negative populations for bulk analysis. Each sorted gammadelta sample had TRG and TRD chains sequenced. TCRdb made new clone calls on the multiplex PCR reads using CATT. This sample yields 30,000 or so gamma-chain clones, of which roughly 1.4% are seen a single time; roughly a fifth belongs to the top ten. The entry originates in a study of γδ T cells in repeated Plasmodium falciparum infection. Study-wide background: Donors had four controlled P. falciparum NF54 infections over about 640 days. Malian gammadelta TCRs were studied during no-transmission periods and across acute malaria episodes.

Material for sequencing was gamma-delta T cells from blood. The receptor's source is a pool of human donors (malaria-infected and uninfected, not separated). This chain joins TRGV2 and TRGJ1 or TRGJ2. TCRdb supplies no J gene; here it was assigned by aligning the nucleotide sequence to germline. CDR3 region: CATWEYFYKKLF. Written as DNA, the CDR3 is TGCGCCACCTGGGAATATTTTTATAAGAAACTCTTT.